This TCR beta chain derives from a study of OX40 agonist ivuxolimab in advanced cancers. General study findings and limits: There was clonal expansion of CD4+ and CD8+ blood T cells by week 6 at 0.1 to 3.0 mg/kg.

With autoimmune disease history or systemic immunosuppression, patients were excluded. Repertoires were generated with immunoSEQ multiplex PCR, while TCRdb's copy carries only in-frame clones and drops some. Among about 76,000 clones, 65% to 90% were seen once, and the ten largest hold approximately 0.63%. A note on this clone: Its target is unknown.

J lost 1 base, V lost 4 bases, and 5 bases had no gene match. CDR3 size: 14 residues. CDR1 and CDR2 (germline): SQVTM, ANQGSEA. This chain connects TRBV29-1 to TRBJ2-3; 7 nucleotides match TRBD1. The TCR originated in an adult with an advanced solid tumor such as melanoma, head and neck, liver or kidney cancer. The sequences come from CD4+ or CD8+ T cells sorted from blood, collected in a trial of the OX40 agonist ivuxolimab. The CDR3 DNA reads TGCAGCGTTGGAGTCACAGGGGGCACAGATACGCAGTATTTT. Protein product: CSVGVTGGTDTQYF.